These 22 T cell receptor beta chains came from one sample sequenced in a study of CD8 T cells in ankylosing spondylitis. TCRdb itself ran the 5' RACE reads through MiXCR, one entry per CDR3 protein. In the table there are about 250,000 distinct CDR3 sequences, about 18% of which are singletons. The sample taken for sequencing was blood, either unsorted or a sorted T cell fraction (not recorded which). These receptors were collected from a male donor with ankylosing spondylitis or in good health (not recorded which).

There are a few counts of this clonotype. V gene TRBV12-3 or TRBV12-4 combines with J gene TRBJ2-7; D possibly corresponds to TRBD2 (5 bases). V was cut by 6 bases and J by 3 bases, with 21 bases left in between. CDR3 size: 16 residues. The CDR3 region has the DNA TGTGCCAGCAGCCCCCGACCGGGAAACGATCACTACGAGCAGTACTTC. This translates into CASSPRPGNDHYEQYF.

The CDR3 loop reads CASSLALGGMNTEAFF. For the CDR3, the DNA is TGTGCCAGCAGTTTAGCGCTTGGGGGAATGAACACTGAAGCTTTCTTT. This rearrangement joins TRBV12-3 or TRBV12-4 to TRBJ1-1; tentative D call: TRBD1 (5 bases). This CDR3 region has 16 residues. V was clipped by 0 bases and J by 0 bases, with 11 bases between them.

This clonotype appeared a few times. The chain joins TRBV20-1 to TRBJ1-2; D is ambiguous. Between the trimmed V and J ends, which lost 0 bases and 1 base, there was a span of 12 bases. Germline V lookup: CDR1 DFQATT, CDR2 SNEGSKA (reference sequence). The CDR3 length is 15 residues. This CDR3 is CSARETGPLNYGYTF. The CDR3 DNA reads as TGCAGTGCTAGAGAGACCGGACCCCTTAACTATGGCTACACCTTC.

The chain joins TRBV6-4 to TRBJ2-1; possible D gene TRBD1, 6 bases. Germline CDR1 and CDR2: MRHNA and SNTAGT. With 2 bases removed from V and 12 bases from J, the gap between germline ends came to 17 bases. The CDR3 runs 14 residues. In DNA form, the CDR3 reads TGTGCCAGCAGTGACCTTTACAGGGACCGGCGGCAGTTCTTC. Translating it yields CASSDLYRDRRQFF.

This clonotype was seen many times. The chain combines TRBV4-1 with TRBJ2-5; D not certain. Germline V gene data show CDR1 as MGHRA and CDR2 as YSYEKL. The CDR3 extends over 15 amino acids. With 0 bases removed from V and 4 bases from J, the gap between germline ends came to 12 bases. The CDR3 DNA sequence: TGCGCCAGCAGCCAAGATTTAGGGTCAGCAGAGACCCAGTACTTC. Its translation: CASSQDLGSAETQYF.

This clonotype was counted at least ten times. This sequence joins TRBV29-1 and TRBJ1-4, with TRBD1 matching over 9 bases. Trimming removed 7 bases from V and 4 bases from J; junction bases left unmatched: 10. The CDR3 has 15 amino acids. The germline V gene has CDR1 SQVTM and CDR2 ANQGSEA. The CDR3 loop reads CSATQGASLNEKLFF. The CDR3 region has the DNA TGCAGCGCAACACAGGGGGCGTCCCTTAATGAAAAACTGTTTTTT.

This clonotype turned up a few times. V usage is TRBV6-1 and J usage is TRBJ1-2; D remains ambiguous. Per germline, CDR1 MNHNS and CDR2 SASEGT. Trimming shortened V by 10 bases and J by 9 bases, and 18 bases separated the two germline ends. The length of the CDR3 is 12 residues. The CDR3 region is CAKSDPYGSYTF. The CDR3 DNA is TGTGCCAAGAGCGATCCCTATGGTAGCTACACCTTC.

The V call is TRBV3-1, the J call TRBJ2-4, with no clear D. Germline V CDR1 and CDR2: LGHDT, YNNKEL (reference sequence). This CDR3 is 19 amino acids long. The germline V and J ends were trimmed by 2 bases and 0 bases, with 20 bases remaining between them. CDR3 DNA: TGTGCCAGCAGCCAACAGGCCCCTGGGCCAGCGCTAGCCAAAAACATTCAGTACTTC. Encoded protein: CASSQQAPGPALAKNIQYF.

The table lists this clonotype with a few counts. The CDR3 DNA reads as TGTGCCAGCAGCGCGCGGGACAGGGGCGACGAGCAGTACTTC. Translated, it gives CASSARDRGDEQYF. V usage is TRBV9 and J usage is TRBJ2-7, with 10 positions matching TRBD1. The CDR3 loop spans 14 amino acids. The germline V gene encodes CDR1 SGDLS and CDR2 YYNGEE. With 3 bases clipped from V and 5 bases from J, the junction kept 5 bases outside the gene matches.

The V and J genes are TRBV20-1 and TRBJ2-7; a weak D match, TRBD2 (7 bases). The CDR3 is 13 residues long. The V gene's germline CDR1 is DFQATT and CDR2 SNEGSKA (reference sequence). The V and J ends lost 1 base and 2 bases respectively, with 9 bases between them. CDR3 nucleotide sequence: TGCAGTGCTAGAGTCGGGGGGCCCTACGAGCAGTACTTC. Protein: CSARVGGPYEQYF.

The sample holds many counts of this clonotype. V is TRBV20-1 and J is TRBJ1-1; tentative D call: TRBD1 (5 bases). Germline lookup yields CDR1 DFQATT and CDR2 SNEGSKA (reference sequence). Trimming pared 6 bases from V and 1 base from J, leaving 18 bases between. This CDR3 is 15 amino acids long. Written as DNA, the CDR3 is TGCAGTGCCCTAGGGACCGGCAGGAAGAACACTGAAGCTTTCTTT. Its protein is CSALGTGRKNTEAFF.

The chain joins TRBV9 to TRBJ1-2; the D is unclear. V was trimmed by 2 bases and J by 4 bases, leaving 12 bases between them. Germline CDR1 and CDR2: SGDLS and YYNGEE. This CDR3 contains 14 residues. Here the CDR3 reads CASSVTRASYGYTF. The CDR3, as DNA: TGTGCCAGCAGCGTCACCCGGGCCTCCTATGGCTACACCTTC.

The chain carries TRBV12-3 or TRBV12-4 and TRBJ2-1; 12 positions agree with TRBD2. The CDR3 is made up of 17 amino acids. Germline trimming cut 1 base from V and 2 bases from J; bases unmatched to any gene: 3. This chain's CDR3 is CASSLGGLAGPYNEQFF. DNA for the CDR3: TGTGCCAGCAGTTTAGGCGGACTAGCGGGGCCCTACAATGAGCAGTTCTTC.

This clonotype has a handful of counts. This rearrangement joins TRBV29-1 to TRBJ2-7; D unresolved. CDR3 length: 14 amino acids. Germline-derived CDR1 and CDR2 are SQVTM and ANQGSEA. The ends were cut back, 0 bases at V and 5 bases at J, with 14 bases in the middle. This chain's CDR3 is CSVEDVDRVHEQYF. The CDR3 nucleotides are TGCAGCGTTGAAGATGTTGACCGGGTCCACGAGCAGTACTTC.

Here the CDR3 DNA reads TGCAGCGTTGAAAGGGGGCTAGCGGGAGTGGCCGGGGAGCTGTTTTTT. This encodes CSVERGLAGVAGELFF. The chain couples TRBV29-1 to TRBJ2-2; 10 bases line up with TRBD2. The CDR3 totals 16 residues. The germline gives CDR1 SQVTM, CDR2 ANQGSEA. V shed 2 bases and J 6 bases; nucleotides not matched to a gene: 9.

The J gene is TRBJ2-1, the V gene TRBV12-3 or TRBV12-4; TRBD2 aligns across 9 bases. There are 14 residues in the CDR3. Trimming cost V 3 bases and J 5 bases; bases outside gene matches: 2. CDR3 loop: CASSFASGNNEQFF. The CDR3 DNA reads TGTGCCAGCAGTTTTGCTAGCGGGAACAATGAGCAGTTCTTC.

CDR3 region: CASSQAGVSYEQYF. As DNA, the CDR3 is TGTGCCAGCAGCCAAGCTGGGGTCTCCTACGAGCAGTACTTC. The chain links TRBV4-2 to TRBJ2-7, with D unclear. V was trimmed by 1 base and J by 0 bases, leaving 7 bases between them. This CDR3 region has 14 residues. CDR1 is LGHNA and CDR2 is YNFKEQ in the germline V gene.

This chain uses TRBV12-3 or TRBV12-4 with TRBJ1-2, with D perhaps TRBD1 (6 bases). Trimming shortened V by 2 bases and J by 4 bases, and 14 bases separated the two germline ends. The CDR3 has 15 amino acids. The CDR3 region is CASSLYLQGTYGYTF. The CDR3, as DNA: TGTGCCAGCAGTTTATACCTCCAGGGGACCTATGGCTACACCTTC.

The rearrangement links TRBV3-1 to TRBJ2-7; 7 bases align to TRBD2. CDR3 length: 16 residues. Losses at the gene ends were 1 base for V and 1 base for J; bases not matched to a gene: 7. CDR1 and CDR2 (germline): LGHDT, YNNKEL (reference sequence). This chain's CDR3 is CASSQVVAGNSYEQYF. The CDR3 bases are TGTGCCAGCAGCCAAGTGGTAGCGGGTAATTCCTACGAGCAGTACTTC.

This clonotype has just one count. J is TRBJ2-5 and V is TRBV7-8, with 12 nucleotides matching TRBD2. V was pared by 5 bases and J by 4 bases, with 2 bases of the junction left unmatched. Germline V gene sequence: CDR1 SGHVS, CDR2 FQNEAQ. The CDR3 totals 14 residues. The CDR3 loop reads CASSQTSGRETQYF. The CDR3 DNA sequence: TGTGCCAGCAGCCAGACTAGCGGGAGAGAGACCCAGTACTTC.

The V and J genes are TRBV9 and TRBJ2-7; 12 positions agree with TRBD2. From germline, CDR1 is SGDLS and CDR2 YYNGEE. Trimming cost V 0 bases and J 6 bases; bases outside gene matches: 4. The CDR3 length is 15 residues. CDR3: CASSVELAGGSEQYF. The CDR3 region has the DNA TGTGCCAGCAGCGTAGAGCTAGCGGGAGGGTCCGAGCAGTACTTC.

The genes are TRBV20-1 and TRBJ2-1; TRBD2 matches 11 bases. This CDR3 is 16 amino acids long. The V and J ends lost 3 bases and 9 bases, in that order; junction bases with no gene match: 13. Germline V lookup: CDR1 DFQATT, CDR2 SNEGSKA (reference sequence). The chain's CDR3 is CSARGFSGRAHSEQFF. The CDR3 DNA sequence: TGCAGTGCTAGGGGATTTAGCGGGAGGGCCCACAGTGAGCAGTTCTTC.